The clone carrying this T cell receptor beta chain was picked up a small number of times. MiXCR, run by TCRdb on the 5' RACE reads, gives a single entry per CDR3 protein. Of a few hundred thousand distinct CDR3 sequences in the sample, around an eighth were seen once. The sample belongs to a study of T-cell memory formation after mild COVID-19. This CDR3 region has 14 residues. J gave up 7 bases and V 6 bases, and 8 bases lay outside the gene matches. The J gene is TRBJ1-5, the V gene TRBV12-3 or TRBV12-4; 8 bases line up with TRBD1. The specimen was PBMCs or a T cell subset sorted from them (not recorded which). The TCR was taken from a man in his late teens or twenties who had mild COVID-19 (a few samples of this study predate the infection). Cell type and time point are not known. As DNA, the CDR3 is TGTGCCAGCAGCTCACAGGGGGGAGGACAGCCCCAGCATTTT. Its protein product is CASSSQGGGQPQHF.